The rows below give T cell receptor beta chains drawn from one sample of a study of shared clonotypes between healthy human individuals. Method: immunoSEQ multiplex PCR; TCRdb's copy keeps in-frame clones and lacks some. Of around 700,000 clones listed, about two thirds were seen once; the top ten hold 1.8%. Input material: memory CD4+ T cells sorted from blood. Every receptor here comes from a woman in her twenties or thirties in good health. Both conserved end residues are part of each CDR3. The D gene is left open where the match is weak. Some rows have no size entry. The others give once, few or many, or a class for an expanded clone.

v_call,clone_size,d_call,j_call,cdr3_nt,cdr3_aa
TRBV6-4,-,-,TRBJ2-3,TGTGCCAGCAGTGACTCGACGGGGTCAGATACGCAGTATTTT,CASSDSTGSDTQYF
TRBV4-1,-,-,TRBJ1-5,TGCGCCAGCAGCCAAGTTCTGACCTATAATCAGCCCCAGCATTTT,CASSQVLTYNQPQHF
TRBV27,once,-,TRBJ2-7,TGTGCCAGCAGTCCTCCGACACGCGAGCAGTACTTC,CASSPPTREQYF
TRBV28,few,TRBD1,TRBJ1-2,TGTGCCAGCAGTCCCAGGGACAGGGCGAATGGCTACACCTTC,CASSPRDRANGYTF
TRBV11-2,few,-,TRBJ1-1,TGTGCCAGCACCCTCAATGACCTCGGAGGAATGAACACTGAAGCTTTCTTT,CASTLNDLGGMNTEAFF
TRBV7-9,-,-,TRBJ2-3,TGTGCCAGCAGCCACAGCGCCCTCGCAGATACGCAGTATTTT,CASSHSALADTQYF
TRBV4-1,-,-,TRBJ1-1,TGCGCCAGCGACCCGCTCAGGGGACCTGAAGCTTTCTTT,CASDPLRGPEAFF
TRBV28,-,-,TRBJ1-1,TGTGCCAGCTTGGTGAAGAACACTGAAGCTTTCTTT,CASLVKNTEAFF
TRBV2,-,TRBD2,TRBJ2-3,TGTGCCAGCAGACTCCGGGGGACTAGCGGGACCACAGATACGCAGTATTTT,CASRLRGTSGTTDTQYF
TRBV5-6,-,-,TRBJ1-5,TGTGCCAGCAGCTTGGCCAAAGGGTACGGTCAGCCCCAGCATTTT,CASSLAKGYGQPQHF
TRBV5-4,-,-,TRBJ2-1,TGTGCCAGCAGCTTGAAGTTGACGGTAGATGAGCAGTTCTTC,CASSLKLTVDEQFF
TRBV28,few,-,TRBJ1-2,TGTGCCAGCAGTTTACAAACAGGGTCTAGTGGCTACACCTTC,CASSLQTGSSGYTF
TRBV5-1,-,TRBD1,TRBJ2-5,TGCGCCAGCAGCGGACAGGGGACAGAGACCCAGTACTTC,CASSGQGTETQYF
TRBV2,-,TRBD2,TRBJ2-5,TGTGCCAGCAGCCAGACTAGCGGGAGAGAGACCCAGTACTTC,CASSQTSGRETQYF
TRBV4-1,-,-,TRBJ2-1,TGCGCCAGCAGCCAAGTGATCCTAGCCAATGAGCAGTTCTTC,CASSQVILANEQFF
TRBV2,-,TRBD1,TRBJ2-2,TGTGCCAGCCGGGACAGGACGAACACCGGGGAGCTGTTTTTT,CASRDRTNTGELFF
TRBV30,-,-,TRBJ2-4,TGTGCCTGGAGTGTGGGGGACTCCAAAAACATTCAGTACTTC,CAWSVGDSKNIQYF
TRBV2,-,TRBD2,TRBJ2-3,TGTGCCAGCAGGTCCGGGACTACCCGAGATACGCAGTATTTT,CASRSGTTRDTQYF
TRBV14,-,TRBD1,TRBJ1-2,TGTGCCAGCAGTCCTTATGACAGGGGCTATGGCTACACCTTC,CASSPYDRGYGYTF
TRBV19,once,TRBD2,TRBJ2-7,TGTGCCAGTAGTCGTCTAGCGGGTAACGAGCAGTACTTC,CASSRLAGNEQYF
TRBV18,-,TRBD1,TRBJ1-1,TGTGCCAGCTCACCATCGACAGGGGTAGGGACTGAAGCTTTCTTT,CASSPSTGVGTEAFF
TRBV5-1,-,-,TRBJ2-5,TGCGCCAGCAGCTTGGGAGGAAGCGGACAAGAGACCCAGTACTTC,CASSLGGSGQETQYF
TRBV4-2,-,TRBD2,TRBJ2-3,TGTGCCAGCAGCCCCCTAGCGGGAGCGGGGGGCACAGATACGCAGTATTTT,CASSPLAGAGGTDTQYF
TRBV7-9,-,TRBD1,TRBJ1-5,TGTGCCAGCAGCCTTACCGGGACAGGGGCTCAGCCCCAGCATTTT,CASSLTGTGAQPQHF
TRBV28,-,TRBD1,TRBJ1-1,TGTGCCAGCAGTGTGACAGGGACGTTAACTTTCTTT,CASSVTGTLTFF
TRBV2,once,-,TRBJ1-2,TGTGCCAGCAAGAGGGGGTCGAACTATGGCTACACCTTC,CASKRGSNYGYTF
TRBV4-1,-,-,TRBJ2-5,TGCGCCAGTAAGCCGCGGAGAAGGGGGGCCCAGTACTTC,CASKPRRRGAQYF
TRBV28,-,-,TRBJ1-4,TGTGCCAGCAGTCCCTCGAACCTTAATGAAAAACTGTTTTTT,CASSPSNLNEKLFF
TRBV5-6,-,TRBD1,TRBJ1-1,TGTGCCAGCAGCTTGGTAGGGACAGGAGGCTCTGAAGCTTTCTTT,CASSLVGTGGSEAFF
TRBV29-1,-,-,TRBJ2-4,-,CSVGTGTATNF
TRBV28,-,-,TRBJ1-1,TGTGCCAGCAGTTTTACTACAGGAAGGAACACTGAAGCTTTCTTT,CASSFTTGRNTEAFF
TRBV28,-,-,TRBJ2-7,TGTGCCAGCAATTCGCCAGGGTCCCCGCAGTACTTC,CASNSPGSPQYF
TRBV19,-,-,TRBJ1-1,TGTGCCAGTAGTAGGGGGGACTCCCGTAACACTGAAGCTTTCTTT,CASSRGDSRNTEAFF